The 29 T cell receptor beta chains below were found in one sample sequenced in a study of Ad26.COV2.S vaccination and SARS-CoV-2 variants (dated by TCRdb to about 2021). The label giving this sample's treatment or condition can be read as: 15 to 20 received Ad26.COV2.S at low or high dose, single or two shots; about 5 received placebo; per-sample allocation not given. For vaccine and placebo recipients, repertoires were sequenced using samples collected on day 63 after the first injection. The library was built by means of the immunoSEQ multiplex PCR assay. TCRdb carries this immuneACCESS record with in-frame sequences only. Its versions omit some clonotypes, under half of them owing to an unresolved V gene in the studies checked, with the rest unexplained. The sample contains some 250,000 clones, 85% to 90% of them found a single time. The biggest ten clones account for roughly 10% of the sample.

The sequencing here drew on peripheral blood, taken in a trial of Ad26.COV2.S vaccine versus placebo. The origin of the receptors is a person aged 18-60 years who received the Ad26.COV2.S COVID-19 vaccine or a placebo.

This chain joins TRBV27 and TRBJ2-1; TRBD2 aligns across 7 bases. Germline trimming cut 0 bases from V and 8 bases from J; bases unmatched to any gene: 7. Germline CDR1 is MNHEY and CDR2 is SMNVEV (reference sequence). The CDR3 totals 15 residues. The DNA of the CDR3 is TGTGCCAGCAGTTTATCGGGAGGGAGGTTCGATGAGCAGTTCTTC. Translated: CASSLSGGRFDEQFF.

The chain links TRBV19 to TRBJ1-5; TRBD1 matches at 12 bases. CDR3 length: 16 residues. Losses at the gene ends were 3 bases for V and 6 bases for J; bases not matched to a gene: 6. Germline CDR1 reads LNHDA; CDR2 reads SQIVND (reference sequence). The chain's CDR3 is CASSILGTGGIQPQHF. The CDR3 nucleotides read TGTGCCAGTAGTATTCTTGGGACAGGGGGCATTCAGCCCCAGCATTTT.

The chain has TRBV10-3 and TRBJ2-1; D unclear. This CDR3 has 11 amino acids. V dropped 3 bases and J dropped 6 bases, with 3 bases sitting between them. Germline V gene sequence: CDR1 ENHRY, CDR2 SYGVKD. CDR3 in DNA: TGTGCCATCAGTGAAGCCAATGAGCAGTTCTTC. It translates to CAISEANEQFF.

The gene calls are TRBV7-6 and TRBJ2-4; 10 bases align to TRBD2. This CDR3 region has 16 residues. Germline CDR1 reads SGHVS; CDR2 reads FNYEAQ. J lost 3 bases, V lost 4 bases, and 6 bases had no gene match. This CDR3 reads CASSSLAGGVKNIQYF. The DNA for the CDR3 is TGTGCCAGCAGCTCTTTAGCGGGAGGCGTCAAAAACATTCAGTACTTC.

The rearrangement links TRBV9 to TRBJ2-1; 9 nucleotides agree with TRBD1. This CDR3 region has 14 residues. Trimming took 4 bases from V and 5 from J; bases not matched to a gene: 4. The germline V gene encodes CDR1 SGDLS and CDR2 YYNGEE. The DNA for the CDR3 is TGTGCCAGCAGCCCCCGGGACAGGGACAATGAGCAGTTCTTC. This sequence encodes CASSPRDRDNEQFF. The whole variable domain, remainder taken from reference TRBV9 and TRBJ2-1, is DSGVTQTPKHLITATGQRVTLRCSPRSGDLSVYWYQQSLDQGLQFLIQYYNGEERAKGNILERFSAQQFPDLHSELNLSSLELGDSALYFCASSPRDRDNEQFFGPGTRLTVL.

This clone was observed once. The chain carries TRBV30 and TRBJ1-1; D unclear. V was trimmed by 0 bases and J by 2 bases, leaving 13 bases between them. The CDR3 covers 15 residues. Germline CDR1 GTSNPN, CDR2 SVGIG (reference sequence). The CDR3 is CAWSVPRQLNTEAFF. In nucleotides, the CDR3 is TGTGCCTGGAGTGTCCCCAGGCAACTCAACACTGAAGCTTTCTTT.

The DNA for the CDR3 is TGCGCCAGCAGCTTGGAACGGCCAGGGGGAGACGAGCAGTACTTC. It specifies CASSLERPGGDEQYF. J is TRBJ2-7 and V is TRBV5-1, with 7 bases matching TRBD1. The CDR3 extends over 15 amino acids. With 0 bases clipped from V and 5 bases from J, the junction kept 8 bases outside the gene matches. The V gene's germline CDR1 is SGHRS and CDR2 YFSETQ.

The chain combines TRBV28 with TRBJ1-1, with D unclear. CDR1 and CDR2 (germline): MDHEN, SYDVKM. The CDR3 consists of 14 residues. Trimming pared 7 bases from V and 0 bases from J, leaving 12 bases between. Written as DNA, the CDR3 is TGTGCCAGCAAGGAAAGACACCTGAACACTGAAGCTTTCTTT. It specifies CASKERHLNTEAFF.

The chain carries TRBV9 and TRBJ2-1, with D possibly TRBD2 on 5 matching bases. The CDR3 covers 14 residues. The V end was cut by 0 bases, the J end by 6 bases, with 10 bases between. Germline-derived CDR1 and CDR2 are SGDLS and YYNGEE. The CDR3 loop is CASSVGPRVNEQFF. In DNA form, the CDR3 reads TGTGCCAGCAGCGTAGGACCGCGGGTCAATGAGCAGTTCTTC.

The CDR3 spells CAISVSGTGGGGELFF. The CDR3 coding sequence is TGTGCCATCAGTGTATCCGGGACAGGGGGCGGCGGGGAGCTGTTTTTT. The rearrangement joins TRBV10-3 to TRBJ2-2, with 12 bases lining up with TRBD1. The CDR3 runs to 16 residues. Trimming removed 4 bases from V and 7 bases from J; junction bases left unmatched: 7. The germline V gene encodes CDR1 ENHRY and CDR2 SYGVKD.

The chain links TRBV28 to TRBJ2-1, with a possible D match to TRBD2 (6 bases). The germline V gene has CDR1 MDHEN and CDR2 SYDVKM. Trimming shortened V by 6 bases and J by 4 bases, and 13 bases separated the two germline ends. This CDR3 has 14 amino acids. In nucleotides, the CDR3 is TGTGCCAGCAGCCGGCTGGAGGGGTACAATGAGCAGTTCTTC. Amino acid sequence: CASSRLEGYNEQFF.

The chain uses TRBV11-2 and TRBJ2-5; D uncertain. There are 10 residues in the CDR3. Trimming stripped 4 bases from V and 7 bases from J, with 4 bases between. CDR1 and CDR2 from the germline V gene are SGHAT and FQNNGV. The CDR3 bases are TGTGCCAGCAGCTCCCTGACCCAGTACTTC. Translated: CASSSLTQYF.

The V and J genes are TRBV5-4 and TRBJ1-4; D gene unclear. CDR1 is SGHNT and CDR2 is YYREEE in the germline V gene (reference sequence). The CDR3 sequence is 14 residues long. V lost 0 bases, J lost 4 bases, and 7 bases lay in between. The CDR3 sequence: CASSLATLNEKLFF. The CDR3 bases are TGTGCCAGCAGCTTGGCGACCCTTAATGAAAAACTGTTTTTT.

The chain carries TRBV13 and TRBJ1-2; no firm D call. Trimming took 0 bases from V and 4 from J, leaving 12 bases between them. This CDR3 comprises 15 residues. The germline CDR1 and CDR2 sequences are PRHDT and FYEKMQ (reference sequence). In DNA form, the CDR3 reads TGTGCCAGCAGCTTAGGTCTGGGAGGGAGCTATGGCTACACCTTC. Its translation is CASSLGLGGSYGYTF.

V is TRBV24-1 and J is TRBJ1-1, with D perhaps matching TRBD1 (5 bases). This CDR3 contains 12 residues. Deletions cut 9 bases from V and 7 bases from J, with 14 bases between. Per the germline V gene, CDR1 is KGHDR and CDR2 is SFDVKD. CDR3 region: CATLGPQGEAFF. The CDR3 DNA is TGTGCCACCCTCGGTCCCCAGGGTGAAGCTTTCTTT.

This clone occurred once. This chain joins TRBV27 and TRBJ1-4; D possibly corresponds to TRBD1 (5 bases). Germline CDR1 reads MNHEY; CDR2 reads SMNVEV (reference sequence). The CDR3 has 15 amino acids. Deletions cut 8 bases from V and 6 bases from J, with 19 bases between. This CDR3 reads CASQGAGVGDEKLFF. In nucleotides, the CDR3 is TGTGCCAGCCAAGGGGCGGGAGTTGGGGATGAAAAACTGTTTTTT.

The gene calls are TRBV11-1 and TRBJ2-7; TRBD2 is a possible D gene (6 bases). This CDR3 is built from 15 residues. Trimming took off 5 bases at V and 2 bases at J, with 16 bases between the two ends. In germline, CDR1 is SGHAT, CDR2 FQDESV (reference sequence). The CDR3 reads CASSPFGGLPYEQYF. The CDR3 nucleotides read TGTGCCAGCAGCCCTTTCGGAGGGTTACCCTACGAGCAGTACTTC.

The chain has TRBV11-3 and TRBJ1-5, with D perhaps matching TRBD1 (5 bases). Germline CDR1 SGHNT, CDR2 YENEEA. The ends were cut back, 4 bases at V and 0 bases at J, with 13 bases in the middle. This CDR3 contains 16 residues. CDR3 DNA sequence: TGTGCCAGCAGCTCCCGAGGGGCAGATAGCAATCAGCCCCAGCATTTT. This encodes CASSSRGADSNQPQHF.

This chain connects TRBV27 to TRBJ2-3; TRBD2 matches 7 bases. The CDR3 is 14 amino acids. V gave up 3 bases and J gave up 5 bases; unmatched junction bases: 5. In germline, CDR1 is MNHEY, CDR2 SMNVEV (reference sequence). As DNA, the CDR3 is TGTGCCAGCAGTTTTAACCCTAGCGGAGATACGCAGTATTTT. Its protein is CASSFNPSGDTQYF.

V usage is TRBV7-9 and J usage is TRBJ2-1; 9 nucleotides align to TRBD2. Trimming at V came to 4 bases and at J to 7 bases, leaving 5 bases not matched to a gene. The CDR3 is 14 amino acids. Germline V gives CDR1 SEHNR, CDR2 FQNEAQ (reference sequence). DNA of the CDR3: TGTGCCAGCAGCTCTACGGCGGGAGGGAATGAGCAGTTCTTC. This translates into CASSSTAGGNEQFF.

This chain uses TRBV6-5 with TRBJ2-7, with D unresolved. Per germline, CDR1 MNHEY and CDR2 SVGAGI. V shed 5 bases and J shed 4 bases, with 15 bases lying between them. This CDR3 is built from 14 residues. The CDR3 DNA is TGTGCCAGCAGTACCGACAAGCAGGCATACGAGCAGTACTTC. This sequence encodes CASSTDKQAYEQYF.

The chain is built from TRBV13 and TRBJ2-7; D gene ambiguous. The CDR3 runs to 12 residues. V was clipped by 5 bases and J by 6 bases, with 11 bases between them. Germline loops: CDR1 PRHDT, CDR2 FYEKMQ (reference sequence). The CDR3 spells CASSQDISEQYF. CDR3 bases: TGTGCCAGCAGCCAGGATATAAGCGAGCAGTACTTC.

The genes are TRBV7-9 and TRBJ1-1, with D unresolved. The CDR3 runs 13 residues. The V gene lost 0 bases and the J gene lost 4 bases, with 6 bases spanning the gap. Per germline, CDR1 SEHNR and CDR2 FQNEAQ (reference sequence). This CDR3 is CASSLAVPTEAFF. The CDR3 DNA is TGTGCCAGCAGCTTAGCTGTGCCCACTGAAGCTTTCTTT.

This clone is a singleton in its sample. J is TRBJ2-2 and V is TRBV19, with 9 bases matching TRBD1. Unmatched junction bases numbered 4, after V lost 7 bases and J lost 4 bases. The CDR3 has 14 residues. Germline CDR1 reads LNHDA; CDR2 reads SQIVND (reference sequence). The CDR3 nucleotides are TGTGCCAGTACCGACAGGGGGGGCACCGGGGAGCTGTTTTTT. Residues: CASTDRGGTGELFF.

The chain uses TRBV4-2 and TRBJ1-2; unclear D gene. Germline V gene lookup returns CDR1 LGHNA and CDR2 YNFKEQ. The CDR3 covers 15 residues. V lost 0 bases and J lost 5, with 13 bases in between. Here the CDR3 reads CASSQDGQRLYGYTF. Written as DNA, the CDR3 is TGTGCCAGCAGCCAAGATGGGCAGCGGCTATATGGCTACACCTTC.

This rearrangement joins TRBV15 to TRBJ2-1; TRBD2 agrees at 8 bases. CDR3 length: 12 amino acids. The V and J ends lost 5 bases and 11 bases, in that order; junction bases with no gene match: 5. Germline assignment: CDR1 LNHNV and CDR2 YYDKDF (reference sequence). The CDR3 DNA is TGTGCCACCAGCTCAAGGACTAGCCAGCAGTTCTTC. It yields the protein CATSSRTSQQFF. Filled out from reference TRBV15 and TRBJ2-1, the complete variable domain reads DAMVIQNPRYQVTQFGKPVTLSCSQTLNHNVMYWYQQKSSQAPKLLFHYYDKDFNNEADTPDNFQSRRPNTSFCFLDIRSPGLGDTAMYLCATSSRTSQQFFGPGTRLTVL.

The chain has TRBV15 and TRBJ2-6; no clear D gene. V gave up 6 bases and J gave up 0 bases, with 6 bases separating them. The CDR3 is made up of 14 amino acids. Germline CDR1 is LNHNV and CDR2 is YYDKDF (reference sequence). The CDR3 DNA sequence: TGTGCCACCAGACGGAGCTCTGGGGCCAACGTCCTGACTTTC. It translates to CATRRSSGANVLTF.

This clone showed up just once. The genes are TRBV6-5 and TRBJ1-1; no clear D gene. The CDR3 runs 13 residues. Per the germline V gene, CDR1 is MNHEY and CDR2 is SVGAGI. Trimming shortened V by 4 bases and J by 7 bases, and 13 bases separated the two germline ends. Here the CDR3 DNA reads TGTGCCAGCAGTTCGGCGGTTAGAGGTGAAGCTTTCTTT. This codes for CASSSAVRGEAFF.

On this clone: The sample carries other DNA sequences with the same CDR3. DNA for the CDR3: TGTGCCAGCAGTCCAGGGGGCGCAGATACGCAGTATTTT. This translates into CASSPGGADTQYF. The V and J genes are TRBV28 and TRBJ2-3, with 8 bases fitting TRBD1. The ends lost 5 bases at V and 4 bases at J; junction bases unmatched: 2. CDR3 length: 13 residues. CDR1 and CDR2 (germline): MDHEN, SYDVKM.